A selection of T cell receptor beta chains follows, all from one sample in a study of early T cells in non-severe SARS-CoV-2 infection. TCRdb processed the 5' RACE reads anew with MiXCR; each CDR3 protein has one entry. Of roughly 69,000 distinct CDR3 sequences in the sample, about 9.1% were seen once. Sequences were derived from whole blood, sampled at baseline. These receptors originate from an adult who was a healthcare worker with PCR-confirmed SARS-CoV-2 infection or an uninfected control (not recorded which). The CDR3 runs from the conserved cysteine through the conserved F or W. The D gene is left open where the match is weak. Part of the rows lack a size; the others show once, few, many or a class for expanded clones.

V gene	D gene	J gene	clone size	CDR3 DNA	CDR3 protein
TRBV29-1	NA	TRBJ2-5	NA	TGCAGCGTTGAAAAGGGGGGCCGGGAGACCCAGTACTTC	CSVEKGGRETQYF
TRBV7-9	NA	TRBJ2-1	NA	TGTGCCAGCAGCTACCCCCGGGGGGCTTCCTACAATGAGCAGTTCTTC	CASSYPRGASYNEQFF
TRBV6-2/TRBV6-3	NA	TRBJ2-1	NA	TGTGCCAGCAACGACAGGGGCGGGGGTGAGCAGTTCTTC	CASNDRGGGEQFF
TRBV12-3/TRBV12-4	TRBD2	TRBJ2-7	NA	TGTGCCAGCAGTTTAAGTAGCGGGAGTTACGAGCAGTACTTC	CASSLSSGSYEQYF
TRBV12-3/TRBV12-4	NA	TRBJ2-2	few	TGTGCCAGCAGTTTACCCCCCGGGGAGCTGTTTTTT	CASSLPPGELFF
TRBV7-2	NA	TRBJ2-5	NA	TGTGCCAGCAGTATAGGGGTAGAGACCCAGTACTTC	CASSIGVETQYF
TRBV7-2	NA	TRBJ2-1	few	TGTGCCAGCAGCTCCACGGTTGCTGAGCAGTTCTTC	CASSSTVAEQFF
TRBV12-3/TRBV12-4	NA	TRBJ2-7	NA	TGTGCCAGCAGTTTAGGAGGGGGAACGGACGAGCAGTACTTC	CASSLGGGTDEQYF
TRBV13	NA	TRBJ2-1	few	TGTGCCAGCAGCTCCCCTGCTGAGCAGTTCTTC	CASSSPAEQFF
TRBV12-3/TRBV12-4	NA	TRBJ2-1	few	TGTGCCAGCAGTACAGCGGGTACCATCTACAATGAGCAGTTCTTC	CASSTAGTIYNEQFF